Below, one T cell receptor beta chain is given with its context. The antigen remains unidentified. This specimen belongs to a study of T cells in narcolepsy. About the research overall: Patients with NT1 or NT2 and healthy control donors were enrolled. General observations from the study: Comparing one patient's CSF and blood CD4+ clonotypes highlighted HCRT- and TRIB2-specific autoreactive clonotypes. Reportedly, autoreactive clonotypes were serially detected in patients' blood but not controls'.

Assay: immunoSEQ multiplex PCR; the TCRdb copy retains only in-frame clones and omits some. Among fewer than 40,000 clones listed, roughly 80% were seen once. The V gene's germline CDR1 is KGHSY and CDR2 FQNENV. This CDR3 has 16 residues. The V end was cut by 4 bases, the J end by 5 bases, with 18 bases between. The source is a human donor in good health. The chain couples TRBV16 to TRBJ2-1; D remains ambiguous. Sequenced input: memory (CD45RA-) CD4+ T cells from blood. CDR3 sequence: CASSPSSSAPNNEQFF. In DNA form, the CDR3 reads TGTGCCAGCAGCCCAAGCTCGAGCGCGCCCAACAATGAGCAGTTCTTC.